The clone carrying this T cell receptor (beta chain) was counted ten times or more. No antigen is known for it. Study outcomes and limitations: Greatest tumor Treg TCR overlap was with tumor naive CD4+ cells.

Cells sorted as Tregs were CD4+, CD25+ and CD127-/low. After constant-region reverse-primer amplification, full-length variable regions underwent semi-nested PCR with Nested Universal Primer A. TCRdb recomputed calls from the 5' RACE reads with MiXCR, one row per CDR3 protein. The sample lists under 45,000 distinct CDR3 sequences, about 20% occurring once. Germline loops: CDR1 MGHRA, CDR2 YSYEKL. V lost 1 base to trimming and J lost 1 base, with 17 bases between them. The CDR3 is 17 residues long. This TCR was sampled from a female donor with breast cancer. Input material: Tregs sorted from blood. The rearrangement links TRBV4-1 to TRBJ2-7, with D possibly TRBD2 on 6 matching bases. The CDR3 protein is CASSQVPAGLLSYEQYF. DNA for the CDR3: TGCGCCAGCAGCCAAGTTCCAGCGGGTTTACTTTCCTACGAGCAGTACTTC.